The 26 T cell receptor beta chains below come from one sample, sequenced in a study of OX40 agonist ivuxolimab in advanced cancers. The method was immunoSEQ multiplex PCR; TCRdb's version includes in-frame clones alone and lacks a portion of them. The sample consists of 30,000 to 45,000 clones, roughly 86% of them appearing once. Source: CD4+ or CD8+ T cells sorted from blood, taken in a trial of the OX40 agonist ivuxolimab. Receptors originate from an adult with an advanced solid tumor such as melanoma, head and neck, liver or kidney cancer.

This chain uses TRBV11-2 with TRBJ2-7; 10 bases map to TRBD2. Looked up from germline, CDR1 is SGHAT and CDR2 is FQNNGV. The CDR3 is 16 amino acids. The V segment lost 5 bases and the J segment 5 bases; nucleotides outside the gene matches: 12. As DNA, the CDR3 is TGTGCCAGCAGCCCAACTTTCTCTAGCGGGAGCCACGAGCAGTACTTC. It encodes CASSPTFSSGSHEQYF.

This chain connects TRBV11-1 to TRBJ2-2; D perhaps matches TRBD1 (6 bases). Germline CDR1 reads SGHAT; CDR2 reads FQDESV (reference sequence). The CDR3 contains 15 residues. The germline V and J ends were trimmed by 7 bases and 5 bases, with 17 bases remaining between them. CDR3 residues: CASKRPGHGTGELFF. The CDR3 coding sequence is TGTGCCAGCAAAAGGCCGGGACACGGGACCGGGGAGCTGTTTTTT.

The V call is TRBV6-5, the J call TRBJ1-5; D is ambiguous. Between the trimmed V and J ends, which lost 5 bases and 2 bases, there was a span of 10 bases. This CDR3 contains 14 residues. Germline CDR1 reads MNHEY; CDR2 reads SVGAGI. CDR3 coding DNA: TGTGCCAGCAGTCCCTATGGTGGCAATCAGCCCCAGCATTTT. This codes for CASSPYGGNQPQHF.

The chain combines TRBV11-3 with TRBJ1-1; no definite D call. The CDR3 is made up of 13 amino acids. Trimming took 2 bases from V and 6 from J, leaving 10 bases between them. Germline lookup yields CDR1 SGHNT and CDR2 YENEEA. CDR3 protein: CASSLRRGSEAFF. For the CDR3, the DNA is TGTGCCAGCAGCTTACGTCGAGGGTCTGAAGCTTTCTTT.

This chain uses TRBV7-2 with TRBJ1-2; D is unclear. Germline V gene data show CDR1 as SGHTA and CDR2 as FQGNSA. This CDR3 contains 13 residues. V lost 2 bases and J 3 bases, leaving 7 bases between the germline ends. The CDR3 nucleotides are TGTGCCAGCAGCTTAAGCGGAGACTATGGCTACACCTTC. Amino acid sequence: CASSLSGDYGYTF. Together with reference TRBV7-2 and TRBJ1-2, the CDR3 gives the full variable domain: GAGVSQSPSNKVTEKGKDVELRCDPISGHTALYWYRQSLGQGLEFLIYFQGNSAPDKSGLPSDRFSAERTGGSVSTLTIQRTQQEDSAVYLCASSLSGDYGYTFGSGTRLTVV.

J is TRBJ2-5 and V is TRBV10-2; 7 bases map to TRBD1. The CDR3 runs to 13 residues. CDR1 and CDR2 from the germline V gene are WSHSY and SAAADI. Unmatched junction bases numbered 7, after V lost 5 bases and J lost 7 bases. The CDR3 loop is CASSKTGFGTQYF. The DNA for the CDR3 is TGCGCCAGCAGTAAGACAGGGTTCGGGACCCAGTACTTC.

The CDR3, as DNA: TGTGCCAGCAGTAACCCGGCAGGGCTTGGAGGTGAGCAGTTCTTC. Translation gives CASSNPAGLGGEQFF. The chain has TRBV2 and TRBJ2-1; D might be TRBD1 or TRBD2, each matching 5 bases. CDR3 length: 15 amino acids. Trimming took 5 bases from V and 9 from J, leaving 20 bases between them. CDR1 SNHLY and CDR2 FYNNEI come from the germline V gene.

J is TRBJ1-5 and V is TRBV7-9; 8 nucleotides match TRBD1. The ends lost 3 bases at V and 5 bases at J; junction bases unmatched: 6. There are 15 residues in the CDR3. CDR1 and CDR2 from the germline V gene are SEHNR and FQNEAQ (reference sequence). The CDR3 nucleotides are TGTGCCAGCAGCTTTCCCCCAGGGGGCGATCAGCCCCAGCATTTT. It is translated as CASSFPPGGDQPQHF. The full variable domain, completed using reference TRBV7-9 and TRBJ1-5, is DTGVSQNPRHKITKRGQNVTFRCDPISEHNRLYWYRQTLGQGPEFLTYFQNEAQLEKSRLLSDRFSAERPKGSFSTLEIQRTEQGDSAMYLCASSFPPGGDQPQHFGDGTRLSIL.

In its sample, this clone was seen once. This chain links TRBV12-5 with TRBJ2-3, with TRBD2 matching over 14 bases. V dropped 1 base and J dropped 4; count of bases not matched to a gene: 10. The CDR3 extends over 19 amino acids. The germline gives CDR1 LGHNT, CDR2 FRNRAP. CDR3 residues: CASGLATPGTSGSSDTQYF. DNA of the CDR3: TGTGCTAGTGGTTTGGCTACTCCCGGGACTAGCGGGAGCTCAGATACGCAGTATTTT.

The chain recombines TRBV7-2 with TRBJ1-1; TRBD1 might be the D (5 bases). From germline, CDR1 is SGHTA and CDR2 FQGNSA. V was shortened by 6 bases and J by 5 bases, with 22 bases between the two germline ends. The CDR3 has 16 residues. For the CDR3, the DNA is TGTGCCAGCAGTCTTGGGCAGGGTTTAGCGAGTACTGAAGCTTTCTTT. It codes for CASSLGQGLASTEAFF.

CDR3 bases: TGTGCCAGCAGCGAAGGGGACAGGGGGTTGGCCAAAAACATTCAGTACTTC. Translation gives CASSEGDRGLAKNIQYF. The rearrangement uses TRBV7-6 and TRBJ2-4; 11 positions agree with TRBD1. The CDR3 runs 17 residues. Germline assignment: CDR1 SGHVS and CDR2 FNYEAQ. With V trimmed by 5 bases and J by 1 base, 7 bases remained unmatched.

V is TRBV11-2 and J is TRBJ2-3; TRBD1 aligns across 11 bases. The CDR3 spans 14 residues. Germline CDR1 reads SGHAT; CDR2 reads FQNNGV. V was clipped by 10 bases and J by 1 base; unmatched bases: 4. The chain's CDR3 is CATRTGGGTDTQYF. The CDR3 nucleotides are TGTGCCACGAGGACAGGGGGCGGCACAGATACGCAGTATTTT. Based on the CDR3 plus reference TRBV11-2 and TRBJ2-3, the full variable domain is EAGVAQSPRYKIIEKRQSVAFWCNPISGHATLYWYQQILGQGPKLLIQFQNNGVVDDSQLPKDRFSAERLKGVDSTLKIQPAKLEDSAVYLCATRTGGGTDTQYFGPGTRLTVL.

This chain joins TRBV20-1 and TRBJ2-7; unclear D gene. Germline-derived CDR1 and CDR2 are DFQATT and SNEGSKA (reference sequence). The ends were cut back, 3 bases at V and 7 bases at J, with 7 bases in the middle. The CDR3 covers 10 residues. The CDR3 DNA sequence: TGCAGTGCTAGCGACGGGGAGCAGTACTTC. It yields the protein CSASDGEQYF.

In this sample, this clone is medium-sized. V usage is TRBV9 and J usage is TRBJ2-1; D is perhaps TRBD1 (6 bases). Germline loops: CDR1 SGDLS, CDR2 YYNGEE. The V gene lost 0 bases and the J gene lost 9 bases, with 16 bases spanning the gap. The CDR3 covers 15 residues. The CDR3 coding sequence is TGTGCCAGCAGCGTAGAACAGGGCCTTAATAGTGAGCAGTTCTTC. Translated: CASSVEQGLNSEQFF.

V is TRBV6-6 and J is TRBJ2-7, with 10 positions matching TRBD2. Germline CDR1 reads MNHNY; CDR2 reads SVGAGI (reference sequence). The CDR3 length is 15 residues. The J segment lost 4 bases and the V segment lost 5 bases, leaving 8 bases of the junction unmatched. The CDR3 reads CASSVSVAGGYEQYF. Written as DNA, the CDR3 is TGTGCCAGCAGTGTCAGTGTAGCGGGGGGTTACGAGCAGTACTTC.

The chain couples TRBV28 to TRBJ1-1, with 8 bases identical to TRBD1. The CDR3 contains 16 residues. V lost 3 bases, J lost 3 bases, and 9 bases stayed unmatched. Germline loops: CDR1 MDHEN, CDR2 SYDVKM. The CDR3 bases are TGTGCCAGCAGTTTCCATTCCGGGACAGGTTACACTGAAGCTTTCTTT. Amino acids: CASSFHSGTGYTEAFF.

This clone appeared once. V is TRBV7-3 and J is TRBJ2-1; 7 bases match TRBD2. Germline V gene lookup returns CDR1 SGHTA and CDR2 FQGTGA. The CDR3 sequence is 18 residues long. Losses at the gene ends were 5 bases for V and 8 bases for J; bases not matched to a gene: 21. This chain's CDR3 is CASSPQPLLGRELDEQFF. The CDR3 region has the DNA TGTGCCAGCAGCCCCCAGCCCCTACTTGGGCGGGAGTTGGATGAGCAGTTCTTC.

J is TRBJ2-7 and V is TRBV15; D is unresolved. The germline V and J ends were trimmed by 9 bases and 4 bases, with 13 bases remaining between them. This CDR3 is built from 12 residues. Per the germline V gene, CDR1 is LNHNV and CDR2 is YYDKDF (reference sequence). The DNA of the CDR3 is TGTGCCACAGGGCGGCTACCGTACGAGCAGTACTTC. Translating gives CATGRLPYEQYF.

Only a few counts were recorded for this clone. The rearrangement links TRBV11-2 to TRBJ1-3; D not certain. The length of the CDR3 is 15 residues. Trimming stripped 0 bases from V and 4 bases from J, with 10 bases between. CDR1 is SGHAT and CDR2 is FQNNGV in the germline V gene. The CDR3 nucleotides are TGTGCCAGCAGCTTAGAAGCTGGGTTAGGAAACACCATATATTTT. Protein product: CASSLEAGLGNTIYF.

J is TRBJ2-3 and V is TRBV5-4, with D hard to call. The germline V and J ends were trimmed by 1 base and 5 bases, with 5 bases remaining between them. There are 12 residues in the CDR3. Germline CDR1 SGHNT, CDR2 YYREEE (reference sequence). CDR3 DNA sequence: TGTGCCAGCAGCTTGCCGCTAGATACGCAGTATTTT. Its protein product is CASSLPLDTQYF.

This clone came up once. This chain links TRBV7-2 with TRBJ2-2; D is perhaps TRBD2 (8 bases). The V gene's germline CDR1 is SGHTA and CDR2 FQGNSA. V was shortened by 6 bases and J by 4 bases, with 18 bases between the two germline ends. This CDR3 has 16 amino acids. The CDR3 region is CASRGGTSGFTGELFF. For the CDR3, the DNA is TGTGCCAGCAGAGGGGGCACTAGCGGCTTCACCGGGGAGCTGTTTTTT.

The CDR3 protein is CASSEGRANEKLFF. The DNA of the CDR3 is TGTGCCAGCAGTGAGGGTCGAGCTAATGAAAAACTGTTTTTT. The chain couples TRBV27 to TRBJ1-4; D is unresolved. The CDR3 loop spans 14 amino acids. Germline CDR1 and CDR2: MNHEY and SMNVEV (reference sequence). V shed 5 bases and J shed 3 bases, with 10 bases lying between them.

This clone was seen more than once but under ten times. The rearrangement uses TRBV29-1 and TRBJ1-5; D call uncertain. The germline gives CDR1 SQVTM, CDR2 ANQGSEA. This CDR3 contains 12 residues. V was cut by 4 bases and J by 6 bases, with 10 bases left in between. The CDR3 loop is CSVAENGQPQHF. CDR3 nucleotides: TGCAGCGTTGCGGAAAATGGTCAGCCCCAGCATTTT. Combining the CDR3 with reference TRBV29-1 and TRBJ1-5 gives the whole variable domain SAVISQKPSRDICQRGTSLTIQCQVDSQVTMMFWYRQQPGQSLTLIATANQGSEATYESGFVIDKFPISRPNLTFSTLTVSNMSPEDSSIYLCSVAENGQPQHFGDGTRLSIL.

This chain uses TRBV11-1 with TRBJ1-4; 7 nucleotides match TRBD1. V shed 4 bases, J shed 12 bases, and the junction held 11 bases outside the gene matches. The germline gives CDR1 SGHAT, CDR2 FQDESV (reference sequence). This CDR3 is 14 amino acids long. This CDR3 reads CASSSWDSRDELFF. The DNA for the CDR3 is TGTGCCAGCAGCTCTTGGGACAGTCGGGACGAACTGTTTTTT. The complete variable domain, with remaining parts taken from reference TRBV11-1 and TRBJ1-4, reads EAEVAQSPRYKITEKSQAVAFWCDPISGHATLYWYRQILGQGPELLVQFQDESVVDDSQLPKDRFSAERLKGVDSTLKIQPAELGDSAMYLCASSSWDSRDELFFGSGTQLSVL.

The genes are TRBV6-1 and TRBJ1-6; D might be TRBD1 (5 bases). Trimming removed 1 base at V and 6 bases at J, with 13 bases between. In germline, CDR1 is MNHNS, CDR2 SASEGT. The CDR3 is 16 residues long. CDR3 sequence: CASSEGPGGGNSPLHF. As DNA, the CDR3 is TGTGCCAGCAGTGAAGGTCCCGGGGGGGGTAATTCACCCCTCCACTTT.

The chain carries TRBV6-5 and TRBJ1-2, with D unclear. Germline-derived CDR1 and CDR2 are MNHEY and SVGAGI. V was clipped by 7 bases and J by 2 bases, with 14 bases between them. The CDR3 extends over 14 amino acids. In nucleotides, the CDR3 is TGTGCCAGCAAAGTCCCGGGTCAGAACTATGGCTACACCTTC. This translates into CASKVPGQNYGYTF.